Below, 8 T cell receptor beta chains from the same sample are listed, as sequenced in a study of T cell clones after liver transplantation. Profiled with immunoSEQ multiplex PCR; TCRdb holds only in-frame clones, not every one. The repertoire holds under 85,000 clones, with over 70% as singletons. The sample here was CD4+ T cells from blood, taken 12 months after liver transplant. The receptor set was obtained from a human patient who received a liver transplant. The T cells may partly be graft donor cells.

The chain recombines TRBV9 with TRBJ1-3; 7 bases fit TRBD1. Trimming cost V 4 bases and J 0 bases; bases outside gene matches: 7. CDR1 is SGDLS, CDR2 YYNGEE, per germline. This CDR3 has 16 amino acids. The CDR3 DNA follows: TGTGCCAGCAGCTCCGGGACAGCCGACTCTGGAAACACCATATATTTT. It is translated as CASSSGTADSGNTIYF.

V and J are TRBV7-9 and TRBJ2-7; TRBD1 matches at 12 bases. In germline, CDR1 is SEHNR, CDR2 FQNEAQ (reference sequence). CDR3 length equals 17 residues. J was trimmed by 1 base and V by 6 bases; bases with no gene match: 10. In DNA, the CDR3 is TGTGCCAGCAGTTCAGGGACAGGGGGCGCGGGGTCCTACGAGCAGTACTTC. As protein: CASSSGTGGAGSYEQYF.

The CDR3 spells CAAGPGAGATEAFF. The CDR3 DNA sequence: TGTGCCGCCGGTCCCGGGGCAGGGGCCACTGAAGCTTTCTTT. The V and J genes are TRBV10-3 and TRBJ1-1, with D maybe TRBD1 (6 bases). CDR3 length: 14 residues. V dropped 11 bases and J dropped 4 bases, with 20 bases sitting between them. The germline V gene has CDR1 ENHRY and CDR2 SYGVKD.

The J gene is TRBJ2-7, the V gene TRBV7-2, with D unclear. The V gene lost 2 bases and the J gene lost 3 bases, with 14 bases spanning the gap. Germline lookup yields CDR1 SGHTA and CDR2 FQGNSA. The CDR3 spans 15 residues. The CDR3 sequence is CASSLRGVSGYEQYF. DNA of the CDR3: TGTGCCAGCAGCTTACGTGGGGTATCCGGCTACGAGCAGTACTTC. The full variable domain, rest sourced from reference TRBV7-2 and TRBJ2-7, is GAGVSQSPSNKVTEKGKDVELRCDPISGHTALYWYRQSLGQGLEFLIYFQGNSAPDKSGLPSDRFSAERTGGSVSTLTIQRTQQEDSAVYLCASSLRGVSGYEQYFGPGTRLTVT.

CDR3 in amino acids: CASSPDGPSRTSGRGTQYF. The DNA for the CDR3 is TGTGCCAGCAGCCCCGACGGGCCCTCCCGGACTAGCGGGAGAGGGACCCAGTACTTC. The chain combines TRBV5-4 with TRBJ2-5; TRBD2 aligns across 13 bases. The J segment lost 7 bases and the V segment lost 4 bases, leaving 19 bases of the junction unmatched. Germline V gene sequence: CDR1 SGHNT, CDR2 YYREEE (reference sequence). The CDR3 spans 19 residues.

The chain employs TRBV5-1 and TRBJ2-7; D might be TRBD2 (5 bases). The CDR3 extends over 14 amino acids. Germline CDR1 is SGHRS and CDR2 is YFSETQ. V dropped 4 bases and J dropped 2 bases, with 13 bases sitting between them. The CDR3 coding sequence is TGCGCCAGCAGCCCGACCGGGAATACCTACGAGCAGTACTTC. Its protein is CASSPTGNTYEQYF. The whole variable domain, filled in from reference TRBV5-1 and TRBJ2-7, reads KAGVTQTPRYLIKTRGQQVTLSCSPISGHRSVSWYQQTPGQGLQFLFEYFSETQRNKGNFPGRFSGRQFSNSRSEMNVSTLELGDSALYLCASSPTGNTYEQYFGPGTRLTVT.

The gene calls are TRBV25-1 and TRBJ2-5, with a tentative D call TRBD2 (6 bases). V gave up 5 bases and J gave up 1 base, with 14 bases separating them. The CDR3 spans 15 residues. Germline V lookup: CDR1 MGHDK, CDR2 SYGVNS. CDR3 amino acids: CASSNLASTQETQYF. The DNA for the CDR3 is TGTGCCAGCAGTAACCTAGCGAGCACCCAAGAGACCCAGTACTTC.

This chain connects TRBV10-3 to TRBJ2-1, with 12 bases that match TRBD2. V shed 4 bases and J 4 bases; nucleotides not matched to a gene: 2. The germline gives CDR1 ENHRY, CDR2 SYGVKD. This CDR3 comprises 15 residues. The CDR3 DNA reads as TGTGCCATCAGTGCTAGCGGGAGGGGATACAATGAGCAGTTCTTC. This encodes CAISASGRGYNEQFF.